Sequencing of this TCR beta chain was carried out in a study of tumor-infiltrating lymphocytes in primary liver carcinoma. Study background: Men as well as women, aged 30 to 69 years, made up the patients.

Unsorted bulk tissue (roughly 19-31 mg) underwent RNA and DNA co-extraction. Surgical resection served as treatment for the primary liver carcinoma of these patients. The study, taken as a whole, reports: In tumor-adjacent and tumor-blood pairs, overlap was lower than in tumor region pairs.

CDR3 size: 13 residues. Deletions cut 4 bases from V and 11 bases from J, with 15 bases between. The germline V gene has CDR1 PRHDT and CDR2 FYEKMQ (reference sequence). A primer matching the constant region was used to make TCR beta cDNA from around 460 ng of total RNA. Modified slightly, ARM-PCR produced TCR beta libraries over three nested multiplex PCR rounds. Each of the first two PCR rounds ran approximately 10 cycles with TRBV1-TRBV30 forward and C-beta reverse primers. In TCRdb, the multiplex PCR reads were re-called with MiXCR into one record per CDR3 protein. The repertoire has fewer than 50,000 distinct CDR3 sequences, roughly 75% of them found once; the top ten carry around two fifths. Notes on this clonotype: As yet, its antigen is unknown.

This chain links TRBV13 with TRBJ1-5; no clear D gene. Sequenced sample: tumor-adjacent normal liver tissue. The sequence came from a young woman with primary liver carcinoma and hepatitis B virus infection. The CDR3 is CASSSWYSESQHF. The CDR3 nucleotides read TGTGCCAGCAGCTCCTGGTATTCCGAGTCCCAGCATTTT.